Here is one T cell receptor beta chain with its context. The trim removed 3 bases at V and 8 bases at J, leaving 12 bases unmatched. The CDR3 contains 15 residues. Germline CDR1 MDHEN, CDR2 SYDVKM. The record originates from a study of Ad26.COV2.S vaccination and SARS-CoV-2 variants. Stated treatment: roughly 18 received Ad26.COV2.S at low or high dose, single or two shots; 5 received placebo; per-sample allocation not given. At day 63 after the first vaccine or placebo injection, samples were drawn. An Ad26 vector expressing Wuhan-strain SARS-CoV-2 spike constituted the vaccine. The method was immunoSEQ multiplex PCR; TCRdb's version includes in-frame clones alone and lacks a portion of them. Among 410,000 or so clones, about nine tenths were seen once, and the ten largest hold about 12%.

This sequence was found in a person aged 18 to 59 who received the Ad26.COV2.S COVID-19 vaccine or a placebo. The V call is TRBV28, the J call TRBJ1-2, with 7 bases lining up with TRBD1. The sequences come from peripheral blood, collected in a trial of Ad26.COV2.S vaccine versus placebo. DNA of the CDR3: TGTGCCAGCAGTTTGAGTCGGGAGGGGGCTGCGGGCTACACCTTC. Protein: CASSLSREGAAGYTF.